This T cell receptor beta chain was identified during a study of blood T cell repertoires in COVID-19. The assay was immunoSEQ multiplex PCR, and TCRdb's table has in-frame clones only and misses some. The table has about 250,000 clones, roughly 86% seen once; the top ten hold approximately 6%. The CDR3 spans 16 residues. Germline V CDR1 and CDR2: SGHTA, FQGNSA. J was trimmed by 7 bases and V by 5 bases; bases with no gene match: 9. Sequenced sample: peripheral blood. The rearrangement joins TRBV7-2 to TRBJ1-5, with 12 bases aligning to TRBD1. The source is a woman of 80 years or more with COVID-19, enrolled during active disease. The CDR3 nucleotides are TGTGCCAGCAGCCCGTGGGGACAGGGGGCGAGCCAGCCCCAGCATTTT. Translated: CASSPWGQGASQPQHF.